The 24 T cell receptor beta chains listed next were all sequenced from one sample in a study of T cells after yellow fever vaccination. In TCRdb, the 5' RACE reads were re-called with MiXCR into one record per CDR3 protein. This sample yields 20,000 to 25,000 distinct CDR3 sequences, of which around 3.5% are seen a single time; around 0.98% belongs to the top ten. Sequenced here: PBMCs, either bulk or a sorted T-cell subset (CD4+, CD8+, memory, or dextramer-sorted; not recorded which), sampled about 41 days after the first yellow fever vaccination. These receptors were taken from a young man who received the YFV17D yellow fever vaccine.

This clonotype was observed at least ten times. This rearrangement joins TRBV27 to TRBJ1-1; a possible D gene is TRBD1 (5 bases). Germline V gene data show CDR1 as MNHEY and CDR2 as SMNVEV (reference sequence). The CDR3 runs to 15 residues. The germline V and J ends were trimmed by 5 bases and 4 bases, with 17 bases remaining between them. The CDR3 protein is CASSPYGDEGTEAFF. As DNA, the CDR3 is TGTGCCAGCAGTCCCTATGGGGACGAGGGCACTGAAGCTTTCTTT.

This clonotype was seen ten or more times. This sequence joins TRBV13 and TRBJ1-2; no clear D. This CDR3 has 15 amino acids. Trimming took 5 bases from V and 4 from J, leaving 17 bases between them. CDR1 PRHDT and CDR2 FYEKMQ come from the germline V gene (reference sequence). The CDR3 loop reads CASSQFPGFSYGYTF. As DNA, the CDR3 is TGTGCCAGCAGCCAATTTCCAGGTTTTAGCTATGGCTACACCTTC. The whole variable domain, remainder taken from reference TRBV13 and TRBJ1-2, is AAGVIQSPRHLIKEKRETATLKCYPIPRHDTVYWYQQGPGQDPQFLISFYEKMQSDKGSIPDRFSAQQFSDYHSELNMSSLELGDSALYFCASSQFPGFSYGYTFGSGTRLTVV.

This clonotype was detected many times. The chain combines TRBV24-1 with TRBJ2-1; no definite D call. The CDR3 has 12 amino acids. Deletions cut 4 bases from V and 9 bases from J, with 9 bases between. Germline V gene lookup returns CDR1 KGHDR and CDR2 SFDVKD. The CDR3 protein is CATSDPLREQFF. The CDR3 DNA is TGTGCCACCAGTGACCCTCTACGTGAGCAGTTCTTC.

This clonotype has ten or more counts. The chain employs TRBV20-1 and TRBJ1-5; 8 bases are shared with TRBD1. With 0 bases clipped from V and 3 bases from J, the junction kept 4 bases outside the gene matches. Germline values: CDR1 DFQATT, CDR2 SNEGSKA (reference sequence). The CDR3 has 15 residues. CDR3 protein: CSARERDRFNQPQHF. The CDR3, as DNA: TGCAGTGCTAGAGAAAGGGACAGGTTCAATCAGCCCCAGCATTTT.

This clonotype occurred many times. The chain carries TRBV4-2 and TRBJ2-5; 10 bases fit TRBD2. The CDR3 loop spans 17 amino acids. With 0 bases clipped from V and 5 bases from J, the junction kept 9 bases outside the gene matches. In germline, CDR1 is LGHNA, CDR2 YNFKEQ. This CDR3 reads CASSQDPSGGVRETQYF. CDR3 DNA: TGTGCCAGCAGCCAAGACCCTAGCGGGGGAGTACGCGAGACCCAGTACTTC.

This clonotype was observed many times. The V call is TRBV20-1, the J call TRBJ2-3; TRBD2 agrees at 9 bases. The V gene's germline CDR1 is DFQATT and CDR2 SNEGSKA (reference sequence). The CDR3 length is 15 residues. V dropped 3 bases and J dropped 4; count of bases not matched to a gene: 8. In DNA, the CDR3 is TGCAGTGCTAGGAAGGCTAGCGGGGTAGCAGATACGCAGTATTTT. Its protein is CSARKASGVADTQYF.

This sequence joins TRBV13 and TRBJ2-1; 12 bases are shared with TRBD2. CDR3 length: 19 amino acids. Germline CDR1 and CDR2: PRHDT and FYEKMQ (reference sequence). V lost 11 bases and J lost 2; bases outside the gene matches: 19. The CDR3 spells CALSPGGGGLAGPYNEQFF. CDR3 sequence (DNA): TGTGCCCTCAGCCCGGGTGGGGGGGGACTAGCGGGCCCCTACAATGAGCAGTTCTTC. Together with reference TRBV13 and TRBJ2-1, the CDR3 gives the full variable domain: AAGVIQSPRHLIKEKRETATLKCYPIPRHDTVYWYQQGPGQDPQFLISFYEKMQSDKGSIPDRFSAQQFSDYHSELNMSSLELGDSALYFCALSPGGGGLAGPYNEQFFGPGTRLTVL.

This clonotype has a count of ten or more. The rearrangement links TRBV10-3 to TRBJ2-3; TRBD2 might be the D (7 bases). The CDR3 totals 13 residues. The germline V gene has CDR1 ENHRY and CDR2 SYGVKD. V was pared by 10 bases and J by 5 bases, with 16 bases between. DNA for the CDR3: TGTGCCAGGAGTGCGGGGGCTGTAGATACGCAGTATTTT. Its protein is CARSAGAVDTQYF.

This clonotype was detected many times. The CDR3 is CASSYSRTSGSTDTQYF. The CDR3 DNA reads TGTGCCAGCAGTTACTCAAGGACTAGCGGTAGCACAGATACGCAGTATTTT. The V gene is TRBV6-2 or TRBV6-3, the J gene TRBJ2-3; TRBD2 agrees at 10 bases. The CDR3 runs to 17 residues. Germline CDR1 MNHEY, CDR2 SVGEGT. The junction had 3 bases not matched to a gene; V was cut back by 0 bases and J by 0 bases.

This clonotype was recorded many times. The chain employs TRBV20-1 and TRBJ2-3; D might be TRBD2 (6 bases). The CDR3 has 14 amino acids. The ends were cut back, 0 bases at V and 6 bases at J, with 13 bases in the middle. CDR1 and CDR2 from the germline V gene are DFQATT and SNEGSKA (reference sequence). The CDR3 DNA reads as TGCAGTGCTAGAGATGGGGGGATGGGGGATACGCAGTATTTT. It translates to CSARDGGMGDTQYF.

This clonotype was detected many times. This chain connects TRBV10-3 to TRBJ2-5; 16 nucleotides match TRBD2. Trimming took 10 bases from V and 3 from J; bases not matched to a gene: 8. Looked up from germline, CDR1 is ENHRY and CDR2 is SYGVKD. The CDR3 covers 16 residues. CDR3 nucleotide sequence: TGTGCCACCACGCCCGGGACTAGCGGGGGGGAAGAGACCCAGTACTTC. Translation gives CATTPGTSGGEETQYF.

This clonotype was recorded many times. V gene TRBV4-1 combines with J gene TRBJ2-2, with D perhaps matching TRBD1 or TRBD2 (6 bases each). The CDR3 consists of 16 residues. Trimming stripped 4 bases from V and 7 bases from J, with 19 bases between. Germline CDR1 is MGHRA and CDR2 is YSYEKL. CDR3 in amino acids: CASSPQAQGLFGELFF. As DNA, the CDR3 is TGCGCCAGCAGCCCCCAGGCACAGGGACTTTTCGGGGAGCTGTTTTTT.

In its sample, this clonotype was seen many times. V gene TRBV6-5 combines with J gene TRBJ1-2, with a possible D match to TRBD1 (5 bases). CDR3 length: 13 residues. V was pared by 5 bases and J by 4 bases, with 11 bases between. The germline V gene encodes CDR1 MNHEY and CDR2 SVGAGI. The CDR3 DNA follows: TGTGCCAGCAGTCCCGGGGGTCCCTATGGCTACACCTTC. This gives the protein CASSPGGPYGYTF.

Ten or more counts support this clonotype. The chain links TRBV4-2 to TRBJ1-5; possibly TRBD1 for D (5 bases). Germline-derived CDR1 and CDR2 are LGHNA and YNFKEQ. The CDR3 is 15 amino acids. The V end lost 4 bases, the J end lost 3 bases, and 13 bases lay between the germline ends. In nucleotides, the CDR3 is TGTGCCAGCAGCCCCGTTGGAGGGGCCAATCAGCCCCAGCATTTT. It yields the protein CASSPVGGANQPQHF.

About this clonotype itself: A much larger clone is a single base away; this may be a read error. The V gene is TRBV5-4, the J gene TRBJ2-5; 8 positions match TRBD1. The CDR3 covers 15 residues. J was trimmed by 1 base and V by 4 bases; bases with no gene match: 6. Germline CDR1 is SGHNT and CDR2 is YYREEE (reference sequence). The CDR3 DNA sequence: TGTGCCAGCAGCCCCACGACAGGGGCCCAAGAGACCCAGTACTTC. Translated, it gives CASSPTTGAQETQYF.

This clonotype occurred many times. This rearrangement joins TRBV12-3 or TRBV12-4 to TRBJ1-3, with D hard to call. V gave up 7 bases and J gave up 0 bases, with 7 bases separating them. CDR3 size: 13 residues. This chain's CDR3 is CASILFSGNTIYF. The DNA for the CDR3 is TGTGCCAGCATTCTTTTCTCTGGAAACACCATATATTTT.

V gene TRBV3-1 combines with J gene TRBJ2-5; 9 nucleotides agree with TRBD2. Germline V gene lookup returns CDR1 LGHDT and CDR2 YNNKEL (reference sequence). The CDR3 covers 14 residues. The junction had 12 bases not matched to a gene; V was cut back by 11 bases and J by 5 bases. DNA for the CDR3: TGTGCCTCCTCCGGCCTAGCGGGGAGGGAGACCCAGTACTTC. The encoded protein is CASSGLAGRETQYF.

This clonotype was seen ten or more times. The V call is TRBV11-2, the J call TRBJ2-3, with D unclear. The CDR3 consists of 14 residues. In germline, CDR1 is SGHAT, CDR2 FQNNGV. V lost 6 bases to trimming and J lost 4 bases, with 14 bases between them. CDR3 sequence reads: CASRSGVAADTQYF. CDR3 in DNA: TGTGCCAGCAGGAGTGGGGTGGCGGCAGATACGCAGTATTTT.

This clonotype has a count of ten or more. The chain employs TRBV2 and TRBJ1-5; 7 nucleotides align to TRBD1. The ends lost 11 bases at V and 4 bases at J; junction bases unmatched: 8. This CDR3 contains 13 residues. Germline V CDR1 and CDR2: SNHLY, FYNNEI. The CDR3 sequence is CAGQANLNQPQHF. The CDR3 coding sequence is TGTGCCGGACAGGCGAACCTTAATCAGCCCCAGCATTTT.

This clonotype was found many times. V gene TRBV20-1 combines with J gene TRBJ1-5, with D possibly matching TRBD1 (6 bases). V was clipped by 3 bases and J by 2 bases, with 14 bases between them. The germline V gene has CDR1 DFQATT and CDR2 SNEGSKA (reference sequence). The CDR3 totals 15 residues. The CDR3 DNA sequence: TGCAGTGCTAGGAGTGGGGGCACAGGCAATCAGCCCCAGCATTTT. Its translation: CSARSGGTGNQPQHF.

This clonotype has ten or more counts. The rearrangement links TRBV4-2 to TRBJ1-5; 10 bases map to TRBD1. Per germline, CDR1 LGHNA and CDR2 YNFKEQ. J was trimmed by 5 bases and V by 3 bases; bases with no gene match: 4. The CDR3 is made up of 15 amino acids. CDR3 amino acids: CASSHTGTGDQPQHF. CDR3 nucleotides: TGTGCCAGCAGCCATACCGGGACAGGGGATCAGCCCCAGCATTTT.

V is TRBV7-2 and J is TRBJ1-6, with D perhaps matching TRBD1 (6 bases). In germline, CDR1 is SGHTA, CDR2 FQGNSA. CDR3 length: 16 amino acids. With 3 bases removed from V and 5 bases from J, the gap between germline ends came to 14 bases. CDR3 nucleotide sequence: TGTGCCAGCAGCTTCGGGGGCGCTTCAAATAATTCACCCCTCCACTTT. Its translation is CASSFGGASNNSPLHF.

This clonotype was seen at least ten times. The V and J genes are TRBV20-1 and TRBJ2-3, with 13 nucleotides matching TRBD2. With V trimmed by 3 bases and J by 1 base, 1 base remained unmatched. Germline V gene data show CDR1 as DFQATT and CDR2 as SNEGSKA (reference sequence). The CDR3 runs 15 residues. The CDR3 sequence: CSARGTSGGTDTQYF. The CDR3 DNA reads TGCAGTGCTAGGGGGACTAGCGGGGGCACAGATACGCAGTATTTT.

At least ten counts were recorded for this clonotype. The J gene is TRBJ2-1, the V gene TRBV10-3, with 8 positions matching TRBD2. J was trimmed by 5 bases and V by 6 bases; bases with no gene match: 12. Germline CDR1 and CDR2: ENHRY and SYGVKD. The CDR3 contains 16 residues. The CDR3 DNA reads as TGTGCCATCAGATCCGGTGGCGGGGGGACGGACAATGAGCAGTTCTTC. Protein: CAIRSGGGGTDNEQFF.